Listed below are T cell receptor beta chains from one sample, sequenced in a study of early T cells in non-severe SARS-CoV-2 infection. One entry per CDR3 protein, called by TCRdb with MiXCR from the 5' RACE reads. Altogether about 97,000 distinct CDR3 sequences are present, approximately 9.9% being singletons, with the ten largest covering around 4.3%. This specimen was whole blood, taken at baseline. The receptors were sampled from an adult who was a healthcare worker with PCR-confirmed SARS-CoV-2 infection or an uninfected control (not recorded which). Each CDR3 is given with its conserved first and last residue. The order of the fields is J gene, D gene, clone size, CDR3 length, V gene, CDR3 DNA, CDR3 protein. A D gene is named only where the DNA matches it firmly. Clone size is not always given. Where it is, it says once, few, many or a class for expanded clones.

>TRBJ2-2|-|-|13|TRBV11-1
TGTGCCAGCAGCTTTAGTATTGTCGGGGAGCTGTTTTTT
CASSFSIVGELFF
>TRBJ2-7|TRBD1|few|16|TRBV24-1
TGTGCCACCAGTGATTGGGACAGGGGGATCTCCTACGAGCAGTACTTC
CATSDWDRGISYEQYF
>TRBJ2-1|-|-|13|TRBV7-9
TGTGCCAGCAGCTCAGAATACGGGGGGCGAGAGTTCTTC
CASSSEYGGREFF
>TRBJ2-7|-|few|14|TRBV28
TGTGCCAGCCTCAGCGGGGACAGCACCTACGAGCAGTACTTC
CASLSGDSTYEQYF
>TRBJ2-7|-|many|12|TRBV29-1
TGCAGCGTGACAGGAGATACCTACGAGCAGTACTTC
CSVTGDTYEQYF
>TRBJ2-1|TRBD2|-|16|TRBV20-1
TGCAGTGCTAGAGAGGCTAGCGGGAGTTGGTACAATGAGCAGTTCTTC
CSAREASGSWYNEQFF
>TRBJ2-2|-|-|14|TRBV7-8
TGTGCCAGCAGCTTGCTGGGAATCACCGGGGAGCTGTTTTTT
CASSLLGITGELFF
>TRBJ2-3|TRBD1|-|16|TRBV5-1
TGCGCCAGCACCCTCCTGGGACAGGGGGGCACAGATACGCAGTATTTT
CASTLLGQGGTDTQYF
>TRBJ2-5|-|few|20|TRBV3-1
TGTGCCAGCAGCCCTCTTACACTTAATTTGGCATTAGCGGATCAAGAGACCCAGTACTTC
CASSPLTLNLALADQETQYF
>TRBJ2-1|-|many|14|TRBV6-1
TGTGCCAGCAGTGAATCCCCACAATTCAATGAGCAGTTCTTC
CASSESPQFNEQFF
>TRBJ2-7|TRBD1|-|13|TRBV9
TGTGCCAGCAGCCGTGGACAGGAATACGAGCAGTACTTC
CASSRGQEYEQYF
>TRBJ2-3|-|few|16|TRBV7-2
TGTGCCAGCAGCTTATTGGACCCAACCGTTACAGATACGCAGTATTTT
CASSLLDPTVTDTQYF
>TRBJ2-7|-|many|15|TRBV11-2
TGTGCCAGCAGCCCTGGGGCGGGAACGGCCTACGAGCAGTACTTC
CASSPGAGTAYEQYF
>TRBJ2-3|TRBD2|many|16|TRBV20-1
TGCAGTGTGACTAGCGGGGCACGGAACGGGGCAGATACGCAGTATTTT
CSVTSGARNGADTQYF
>TRBJ2-5|TRBD1|many|14|TRBV12-3/TRBV12-4
TGTGCCAGCAGTACGACAGGGTCGGAAGAGACCCAGTACTTC
CASSTTGSEETQYF
>TRBJ1-1|-|-|15|TRBV5-1
TGCGCCAGCAGCTCGGGACAAGTGTTTAACACTGAAGCTTTCTTT
CASSSGQVFNTEAFF
>TRBJ1-1|-|-|12|TRBV29-1
TGCAGCGGGGCGGGTATGAACACTGAAGCTTTCTTT
CSGAGMNTEAFF
>TRBJ1-5|TRBD1|many|15|TRBV28
TGTGCCAGCAGGCGGACAGGGGGAGGAGATCAGCCCCAGCATTTT
CASRRTGGGDQPQHF
>TRBJ2-5|-|-|12|TRBV3-1
TGTGCCAGCAGCCAAGGAGGGCCACCCTCGCACTTC
CASSQGGPPSHF
>TRBJ2-3|TRBD2|-|15|TRBV29-1
TGCAGCGTTGCGACTAGCGGGATACCCACAGATACGCAGTATTTT
CSVATSGIPTDTQYF
>TRBJ1-2|TRBD1|many|15|TRBV6-4
TGTGCCAGCAGTTTACGGACAGGAGACTATGCGTCCTACACCTTC
CASSLRTGDYASYTF
>TRBJ2-2|-|-|18|TRBV24-1
TGTGCCACCAGTGATTGGGGGGACGGGCAGTGGAGGACCGGGGAGCTGTTTTTT
CATSDWGDGQWRTGELFF
>TRBJ2-3|TRBD1|-|14|TRBV29-1
TGCAGCGTGGATGTGGGACAGGGTACAGATACGCAGTATTTT
CSVDVGQGTDTQYF
>TRBJ2-2|TRBD1|-|16|TRBV7-9
TGTGCCAGCACCTATCGACAGGGGATGGGCACCGGGGAGCTGTTTTTT
CASTYRQGMGTGELFF
>TRBJ1-6|-|few|15|TRBV3-1
TGTGCCAGCAGCCAACTGCGGCTAGGAGACTCACCCCTCCACTTT
CASSQLRLGDSPLHF
>TRBJ2-7|-|-|14|TRBV25-1
TGTGCCAGCAGCAGTGCCGGGGGAGTTGGGGAGCAGTACTTC
CASSSAGGVGEQYF
>TRBJ1-5|-|-|13|TRBV20-1
TGCAGTGCCGGCCCGGGGAGCAATCAGCCCCAGCATTTT
CSAGPGSNQPQHF
>TRBJ1-1|-|many|13|TRBV7-9
TGTGCCAGCAGCTCAGGGCCCAGAACTGAAGCTTTCTTT
CASSSGPRTEAFF
>TRBJ1-6|-|-|14|TRBV12-3/TRBV12-4
TGTGCCAGCAGTTTAAGACAGGATAATTCACCCCTCCACTTT
CASSLRQDNSPLHF
>TRBJ2-7|-|few|12|TRBV20-1
TGCAGTGCTAGAGGGCAGGGATACGAGCAGTACTTC
CSARGQGYEQYF
>TRBJ2-1|-|few|13|TRBV7-9
TGTGCCAGCAGCCCATTGCCTCAGGGACCCCAGTTCTTC
CASSPLPQGPQFF
>TRBJ2-1|-|few|16|TRBV7-3
TGTGCCAGCAGCCCATCAGGGACTGAAACCTACAATGAGCAGTTCTTC
CASSPSGTETYNEQFF
>TRBJ2-3|-|-|14|TRBV6-6
TGTGCCAGCAGCCGCGGGACAGTCACAGATACGCAGTATTTT
CASSRGTVTDTQYF
>TRBJ2-2|-|few|15|TRBV9
TGTGCCAGCAGCGTAGATGAGATGGGAGTCGGGGAGCTGTTTTTT
CASSVDEMGVGELFF
>TRBJ2-1|-|-|13|TRBV19
TGTGCCAGTATGGGGGAGAACGACAATGAGCAGTTCTTC
CASMGENDNEQFF